This T cell receptor (beta chain) comes out of a study of blood T cell repertoires in COVID-19. About the study: Sources were T cells, B-cell-depleted T cells, or PBMCs; the material itself was cDNA or gDNA.

There are 15 residues in the CDR3. The germline gives CDR1 SGHRS, CDR2 YFSETQ. V lost 3 bases, J lost 6 bases, and 19 bases lay in between. This clone was seen just once. In the study's own analysis: By means of reference gene primer amplification, nucleated cell counts were estimated. Data came from immunoSEQ multiplex PCR; TCRdb stores just in-frame clones and leaves some out. V and J calls and clone size are copied from that table; D and trimming were computed from the DNA. The data hold about 39,000 clones, with around 87% observed a single time. This rearrangement joins TRBV5-1 to TRBJ2-7; a possible D gene is TRBD2 (6 bases). The clonotype originates from a man in his fifties with active or convalescent COVID-19. Sequencing used peripheral blood. The CDR3 DNA follows: TGCGCCAGCAGCTACCGTTCGGGACTCCCCTCCGAGCAGTACTTC. Translated, it gives CASSYRSGLPSEQYF.